This record looks at one T cell receptor beta chain sequence and its context. Data came from immunoSEQ multiplex PCR; TCRdb stores just in-frame clones and leaves some out. This sample has fewer than 95,000 clones, with about 84% found just once. The sample is drawn from a study of control samples from healthy donors and cancer patients. This CDR3 is 19 amino acids long. Germline V gene lookup returns CDR1 SSHAT and CDR2 FNYEAQ (reference sequence). Trimming pared 5 bases from V and 2 bases from J, leaving 25 bases between. Material for sequencing was blood. This TCR was recovered from a woman between 40 and 50 years old in good health. The chain couples TRBV7-7 to TRBJ2-4; possible D gene TRBD2, 5 bases. The CDR3 coding sequence is TGTGCCAGCAGCCCGAACCGGACTCCGCACTACCTACCCAAAAACATTCAGTACTTC. This gives the protein CASSPNRTPHYLPKNIQYF.